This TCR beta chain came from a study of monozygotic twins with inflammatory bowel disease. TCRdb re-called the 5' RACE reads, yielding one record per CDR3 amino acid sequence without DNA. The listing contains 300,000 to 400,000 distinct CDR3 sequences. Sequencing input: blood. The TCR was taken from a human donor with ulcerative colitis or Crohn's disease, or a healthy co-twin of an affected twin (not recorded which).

The CDR3 sequence is CASSPPFEGLYEQYF. This chain connects TRBV28 to TRBJ2-7; TCRdb selects TRBD2, and the lack of DNA leaves this call unchecked. The V gene's germline CDR1 is MDHEN and CDR2 SYDVKM. The CDR3 has 15 amino acids.